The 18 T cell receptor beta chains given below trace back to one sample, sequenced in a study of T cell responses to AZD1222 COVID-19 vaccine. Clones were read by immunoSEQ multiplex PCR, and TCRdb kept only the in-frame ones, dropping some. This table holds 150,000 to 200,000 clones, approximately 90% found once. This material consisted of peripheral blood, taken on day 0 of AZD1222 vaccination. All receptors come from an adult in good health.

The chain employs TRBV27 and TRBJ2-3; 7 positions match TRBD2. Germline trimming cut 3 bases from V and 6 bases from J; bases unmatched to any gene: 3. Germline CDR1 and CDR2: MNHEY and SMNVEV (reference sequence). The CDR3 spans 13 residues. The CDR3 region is CASSLRGWDTQYF. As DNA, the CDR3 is TGTGCCAGCAGTTTGCGGGGGTGGGATACGCAGTATTTT.

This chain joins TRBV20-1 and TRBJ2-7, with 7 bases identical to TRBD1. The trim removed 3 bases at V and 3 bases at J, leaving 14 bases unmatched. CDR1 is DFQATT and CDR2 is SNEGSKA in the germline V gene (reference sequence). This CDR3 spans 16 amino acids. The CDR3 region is CSASVFGTVPYYEQYF. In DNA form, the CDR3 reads TGCAGTGCTAGTGTTTTCGGGACAGTCCCTTACTACGAGCAGTACTTC.

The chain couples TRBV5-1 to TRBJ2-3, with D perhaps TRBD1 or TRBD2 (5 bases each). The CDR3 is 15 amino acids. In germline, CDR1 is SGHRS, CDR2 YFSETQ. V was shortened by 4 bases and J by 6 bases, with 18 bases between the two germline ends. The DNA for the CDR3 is TGCGCCAGCAGCCTAACCGGGACCTTCGTCGATACGCAGTATTTT. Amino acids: CASSLTGTFVDTQYF.

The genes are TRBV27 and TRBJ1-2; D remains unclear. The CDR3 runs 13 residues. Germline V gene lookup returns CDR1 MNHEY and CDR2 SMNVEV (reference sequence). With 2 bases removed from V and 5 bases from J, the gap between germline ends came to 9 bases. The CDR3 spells CASSLQSSYGYTF. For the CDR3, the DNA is TGTGCCAGCAGTTTACAGTCGAGTTATGGCTACACCTTC.

This CDR3 is CASSQAWTGPHSYNEQFF. CDR3 in DNA: TGTGCCAGCAGCCAAGCGTGGACAGGGCCCCATTCCTACAATGAGCAGTTCTTC. The chain has TRBV16 and TRBJ2-1; TRBD1 matches at 8 bases. The CDR3 length is 18 residues. The germline V gene encodes CDR1 KGHSY and CDR2 FQNENV. V lost 2 bases and J lost 1; bases outside the gene matches: 10.

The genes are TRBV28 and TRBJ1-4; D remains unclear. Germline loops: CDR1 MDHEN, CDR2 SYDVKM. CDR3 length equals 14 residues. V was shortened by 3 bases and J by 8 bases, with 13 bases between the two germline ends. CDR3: CASSFPPGGEKLFF. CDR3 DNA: TGTGCCAGCAGTTTCCCCCCCGGCGGCGAAAAACTGTTTTTT. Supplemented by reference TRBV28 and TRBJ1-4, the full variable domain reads DVKVTQSSRYLVKRTGEKVFLECVQDMDHENMFWYRQDPGLGLRLIYFSYDVKMKEKGDIPEGYSVSREKKERFSLILESASTNQTSMYLCASSFPPGGEKLFFGSGTQLSVL.

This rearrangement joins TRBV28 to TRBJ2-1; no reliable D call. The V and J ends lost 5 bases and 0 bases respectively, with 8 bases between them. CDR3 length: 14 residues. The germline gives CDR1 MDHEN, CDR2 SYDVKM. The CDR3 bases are TGTGCCAGCAGTCCCGAGAGCTCCTACAATGAGCAGTTCTTC. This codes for CASSPESSYNEQFF.

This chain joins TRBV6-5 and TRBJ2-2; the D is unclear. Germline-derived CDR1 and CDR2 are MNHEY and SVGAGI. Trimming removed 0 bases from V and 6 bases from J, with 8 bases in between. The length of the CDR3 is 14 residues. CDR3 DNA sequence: TGTGCCAGCAGTTACTCGATTGAGCCCGGGGAGCTGTTTTTT. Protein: CASSYSIEPGELFF.

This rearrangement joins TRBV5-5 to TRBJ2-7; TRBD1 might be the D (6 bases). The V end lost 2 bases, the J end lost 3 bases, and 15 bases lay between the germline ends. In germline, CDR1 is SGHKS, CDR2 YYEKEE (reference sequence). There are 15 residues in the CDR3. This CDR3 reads CASSFLNRVDYEQYF. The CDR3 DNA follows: TGTGCCAGCAGCTTTTTGAACAGGGTGGACTACGAGCAGTACTTC.

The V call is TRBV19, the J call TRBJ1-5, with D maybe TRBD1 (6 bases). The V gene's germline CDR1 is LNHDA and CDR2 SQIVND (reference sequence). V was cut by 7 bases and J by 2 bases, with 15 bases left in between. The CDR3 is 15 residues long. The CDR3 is CASIRNREGNQPQHF. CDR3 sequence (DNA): TGTGCCAGTATAAGGAACAGGGAGGGCAATCAGCCCCAGCATTTT.

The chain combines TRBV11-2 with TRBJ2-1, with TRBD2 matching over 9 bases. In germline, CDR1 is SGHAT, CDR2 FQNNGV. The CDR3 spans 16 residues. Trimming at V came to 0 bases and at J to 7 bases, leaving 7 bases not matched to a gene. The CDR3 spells CASSLEVSGGLNEQFF. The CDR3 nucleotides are TGTGCCAGCAGCTTAGAGGTTAGCGGGGGCCTAAATGAGCAGTTCTTC.

This CDR3 reads CASSLGQWNTEAFF. CDR3 coding DNA: TGTGCCAGCAGTTTGGGACAGTGGAACACTGAAGCTTTCTTT. The chain recombines TRBV2 with TRBJ1-1, with 7 positions matching TRBD1. The CDR3 runs 14 residues. V shed 5 bases and J 1 base; nucleotides not matched to a gene: 4. CDR1 and CDR2 (germline): SNHLY, FYNNEI.

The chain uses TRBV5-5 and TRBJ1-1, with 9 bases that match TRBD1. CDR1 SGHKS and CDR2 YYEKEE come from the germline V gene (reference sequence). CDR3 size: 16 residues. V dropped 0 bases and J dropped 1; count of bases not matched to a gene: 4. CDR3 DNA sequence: TGTGCCAGCAGCTTGGCCCCGGGACAGGGGAACACTGAAGCTTTCTTT. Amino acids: CASSLAPGQGNTEAFF.

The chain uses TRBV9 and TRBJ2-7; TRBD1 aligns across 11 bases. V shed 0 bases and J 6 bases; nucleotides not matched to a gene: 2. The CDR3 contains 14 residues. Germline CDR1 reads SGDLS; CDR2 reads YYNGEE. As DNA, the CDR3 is TGTGCCAGCAGCGTAGGGACAGGGGGCCTCGAGCAGTACTTC. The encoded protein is CASSVGTGGLEQYF. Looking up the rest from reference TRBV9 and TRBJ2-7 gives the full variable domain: DSGVTQTPKHLITATGQRVTLRCSPRSGDLSVYWYQQSLDQGLQFLIQYYNGEERAKGNILERFSAQQFPDLHSELNLSSLELGDSALYFCASSVGTGGLEQYFGPGTRLTVT.

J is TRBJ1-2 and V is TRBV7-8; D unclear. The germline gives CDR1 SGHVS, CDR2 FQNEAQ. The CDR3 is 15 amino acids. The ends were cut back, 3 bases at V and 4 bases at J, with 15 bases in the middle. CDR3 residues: CASSLRVNSPYGYTF. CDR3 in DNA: TGTGCCAGCAGCTTGCGTGTAAACAGCCCCTATGGCTACACCTTC.

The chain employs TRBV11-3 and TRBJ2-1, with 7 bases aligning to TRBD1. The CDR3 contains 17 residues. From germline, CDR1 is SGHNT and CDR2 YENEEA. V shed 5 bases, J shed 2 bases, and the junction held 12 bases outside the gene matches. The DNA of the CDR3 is TGTGCCAGCAGCAGTGGGACAGCGAACGGTGCCTACAATGAGCAGTTCTTC. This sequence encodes CASSSGTANGAYNEQFF.

In DNA, the CDR3 is TGTGCCAGCAGCTTAGGGGCGGGACAGAGCAATCAGCCCCAGCATTTT. It translates to CASSLGAGQSNQPQHF. The chain recombines TRBV7-9 with TRBJ1-5; 7 bases match TRBD1. CDR1 and CDR2 from the germline V gene are SEHNR and FQNEAQ (reference sequence). CDR3 size: 16 residues. Unmatched junction bases numbered 4, after V lost 1 base and J lost 1 base.

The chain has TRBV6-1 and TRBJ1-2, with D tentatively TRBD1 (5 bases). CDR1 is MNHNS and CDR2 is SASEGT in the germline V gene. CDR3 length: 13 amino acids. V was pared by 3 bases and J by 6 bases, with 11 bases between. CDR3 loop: CASSDIRGDGYTF. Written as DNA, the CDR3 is TGTGCCAGCAGTGATATAAGGGGCGATGGCTACACCTTC.